The T cell receptor (beta chain) under discussion was sequenced for a study of T-cell reconstitution after alpha-beta-depleted transplantation in children. A TCRbeta library incorporating unique molecular identifiers was prepared. TCRdb processed the PCR reads anew with MiXCR; each CDR3 protein has one entry. The data hold a few hundred thousand distinct CDR3 sequences, with about 8.8% observed a single time. The clonotype originates from a human donor who donated a stem cell graft to a child with SCID. The material sequenced was PBMCs from the stem cell graft donor, taken from the stem cell graft.

The CDR3 loop is CSEADGALGEQFF. CDR3 DNA sequence: TGCAGCGAGGCAGACGGAGCTTTAGGTGAGCAGTTCTTC. The V call is TRBV29-1, the J call TRBJ2-1; unclear D gene. Trimming took 7 bases from V and 9 from J, leaving 19 bases between them. CDR1 is SQVTM, CDR2 ANQGSEA, per germline. This CDR3 has 13 residues.